These 15 T cell receptor beta chains were sequenced from one sample in a study of human T cells and chemical hapten exposure. In TCRdb, the RACE reads were re-called with MiXCR into one record per CDR3 protein. The profile shows 80,000 to 95,000 distinct CDR3 sequences, more than 9% of them singletons. Time point given: patch test 2, 6 weeks after DPC sensitization. Stated treatment: therapeutic diphenylcyclopropenone sensitization with weekly scalp DPC. The sequencing used whole blood, collected in connection with sensitization to the hapten diphenylcyclopropenone (DPC). All receptors derive from a man younger than 30 with alopecia areata. Some clones in this sample may be carry-over from other donors' samples.

This clonotype was detected ten times or more. The chain joins TRBV7-9 to TRBJ2-5, with a possible D match to TRBD2 (5 bases). Germline CDR1 SEHNR, CDR2 FQNEAQ (reference sequence). Trimming took off 3 bases at V and 0 bases at J, with 14 bases between the two ends. CDR3 size: 16 residues. The DNA of the CDR3 is TGTGCCAGCAGCTTCCTGGACTGGCGGAACCAAGAGACCCAGTACTTC. Translated: CASSFLDWRNQETQYF.

This clonotype was found a few times. V is TRBV3-1 and J is TRBJ2-1, with no clear D. Trimming cost V 3 bases and J 8 bases, with 5 bases left between them. The CDR3 is made up of 11 amino acids. Germline V gives CDR1 LGHDT, CDR2 YNNKEL (reference sequence). DNA for the CDR3: TGTGCCAGCAGCCATGCCGATGAGCAGTTCTTC. It specifies CASSHADEQFF.

The genes are TRBV20-1 and TRBJ2-1; either TRBD1 or TRBD2 may supply D (5 bases each). This CDR3 is 13 amino acids long. The V end lost 3 bases, the J end lost 7 bases, and 13 bases lay between the germline ends. Germline-derived CDR1 and CDR2 are DFQATT and SNEGSKA (reference sequence). The CDR3 DNA is TGCAGTGCTAGTTATCCAGGGAGAAATGAGCAGTTCTTC. This encodes CSASYPGRNEQFF.

This clonotype was recorded many times. V is TRBV7-2 and J is TRBJ2-5; no reliable D call. Trimming shortened V by 0 bases and J by 4 bases, and 3 bases separated the two germline ends. This CDR3 contains 12 residues. CDR1 is SGHTA, CDR2 FQGNSA, per germline. The CDR3: CASSLARETQYF. As DNA, the CDR3 is TGTGCCAGCAGCTTAGCACGAGAGACCCAGTACTTC.

This clonotype turned up a few times. This chain joins TRBV5-4 and TRBJ2-3; D is unclear. CDR3 length: 15 residues. V shed 2 bases and J shed 4 bases, with 14 bases lying between them. Germline values: CDR1 SGHNT, CDR2 YYREEE (reference sequence). CDR3 protein: CASSLDPGVPDTQYF. CDR3 bases: TGTGCCAGCAGCTTAGATCCAGGTGTTCCAGATACGCAGTATTTT.

This sequence joins TRBV7-2 and TRBJ2-6; D is unresolved. This CDR3 spans 15 amino acids. Trimming took off 3 bases at V and 2 bases at J, with 8 bases between the two ends. CDR1 is SGHTA and CDR2 is FQGNSA in the germline V gene. CDR3 bases: TGTGCCAGCAGCTTTCAGGTCGCTGGGGCCAACGTCCTGACTTTC. It encodes CASSFQVAGANVLTF.

In its sample, this clonotype was seen many times. This chain joins TRBV28 and TRBJ1-2, with 9 bases that match TRBD1. The ends lost 5 bases at V and 6 bases at J; junction bases unmatched: 7. Looked up from germline, CDR1 is MDHEN and CDR2 is SYDVKM. This CDR3 spans 14 amino acids. The CDR3 here is CASSPPTGGDGYTF. CDR3 sequence (DNA): TGTGCCAGCAGTCCCCCAACAGGGGGCGATGGCTACACCTTC.

The rearrangement joins TRBV9 to TRBJ2-5; 7 nucleotides match TRBD1. Per germline, CDR1 SGDLS and CDR2 YYNGEE. J lost 4 bases, V lost 5 bases, and 11 bases had no gene match. The CDR3 is made up of 15 amino acids. The CDR3: CASSHRDRGTETQYF. CDR3 in DNA: TGTGCCAGCAGTCACCGGGACAGAGGGACAGAGACCCAGTACTTC.

The CDR3: CASSLAQRGSQPQHF. Written as DNA, the CDR3 is TGTGCCAGCAGCTTAGCGCAAAGGGGCAGCCAGCCCCAGCATTTT. The J gene is TRBJ1-5, the V gene TRBV7-2; D might be TRBD1 (5 bases). Germline CDR1 and CDR2: SGHTA and FQGNSA. V was pared by 0 bases and J by 7 bases, with 13 bases between. The CDR3 is 15 residues long.

This clonotype was seen a few times. The chain combines TRBV7-2 with TRBJ2-4; 7 nucleotides line up with TRBD1. This CDR3 is built from 14 residues. V shed 2 bases and J 9 bases; nucleotides not matched to a gene: 7. CDR1 is SGHTA and CDR2 is FQGNSA in the germline V gene. DNA of the CDR3: TGTGCCAGCAGCTTAAAACAGGGGATAAGCATTCAGTACTTC. Residues: CASSLKQGISIQYF.

This chain connects TRBV5-1 to TRBJ2-7; the match to TRBD1 covers 10 bases. J gave up 3 bases and V 0 bases, and 3 bases lay outside the gene matches. CDR1 and CDR2 from the germline V gene are SGHRS and YFSETQ. The CDR3 is 15 amino acids. CDR3: CASSLEGTGDYEQYV. In nucleotides, the CDR3 is TGCGCCAGCAGCTTGGAAGGGACAGGGGACTACGAGCAGTACGTC.

This clonotype was detected many times. This CDR3 is CASSPHQYTDTQYF. The CDR3 nucleotides read TGTGCCAGCAGCCCTCATCAATACACAGATACGCAGTATTTT. The J gene is TRBJ2-3, the V gene TRBV7-3, with D hard to call. V was trimmed by 5 bases and J by 2 bases, leaving 11 bases between them. CDR1 is SGHTA, CDR2 FQGTGA, per germline. The CDR3 covers 14 residues. The whole variable domain, remainder taken from reference TRBV7-3 and TRBJ2-3, is GAGVSQTPSNKVTEKGKYVELRCDPISGHTALYWYRQSLGQGPEFLIYFQGTGAADDSGLPNDRFFAVRPEGSVSTLKIQRTERGDSAVYLCASSPHQYTDTQYFGPGTRLTVL.

Many counts were recorded for this clonotype. This chain joins TRBV19 and TRBJ1-5, with 7 bases matching TRBD1. This CDR3 region has 13 residues. The J segment lost 4 bases and the V segment lost 5 bases, leaving 2 bases of the junction unmatched. Germline loops: CDR1 LNHDA, CDR2 SQIVND (reference sequence). The CDR3 nucleotides are TGTGCCAGTAGTGCACAGGGGAATCAGCCCCAGCATTTT. Translated: CASSAQGNQPQHF. The full variable domain, with the rest looked up from reference TRBV19 and TRBJ1-5, is DGGITQSPKYLFRKEGQNVTLSCEQNLNHDAMYWYRQDPGQGLRLIYYSQIVNDFQKGDIAEGYSVSREKKESFPLTVTSAQKNPTAFYLCASSAQGNQPQHFGDGTRLSIL.

To note about this clonotype: This may stem from a read error, because a much larger clone lies one nucleotide away. V gene TRBV28 combines with J gene TRBJ2-7; 8 nucleotides align to TRBD1. Germline V gene sequence: CDR1 MDHEN, CDR2 SYDVKM. The ends lost 5 bases at V and 3 bases at J; junction bases unmatched: 3. The CDR3 has 13 amino acids. The CDR3 reads CASSQGQDYEQYF. CDR3 DNA: TGTGCCAGCAGTCAGGGACAGGACTACGAGCAGTACTTC.

This clonotype was seen a handful of times. The chain joins TRBV7-3 to TRBJ2-2; D remains unclear. Trimming took off 5 bases at V and 1 base at J, with 5 bases between the two ends. The V gene's germline CDR1 is SGHTA and CDR2 FQGTGA. The CDR3 length is 13 residues. The CDR3 sequence is CASSPQNTGELFF. The CDR3 DNA sequence: TGTGCCAGCAGCCCCCAGAACACCGGGGAGCTGTTTTTT.